This TCR beta chain was documented in a study of type 1 and type 2 diabetes patients. About the research overall: From PBMCs, CD4+ and CD8+ T cells were isolated by magnetic microbeads.

Concerning this clonotype: The conserved final phenylalanine or tryptophan is absent from the CDR3, which likely points to a read error.

Genomic DNA was the PCR template. Amplification of the beta chain CDR3 used 30 forward and 13 reverse multiplex primers. A single record per CDR3 protein comes from TCRdb applying MiXCR to the multiplex PCR reads. The sample lists under 300,000 distinct CDR3 sequences, 45% to 60% occurring once. Looked up from germline, CDR1 is SGHDN and CDR2 is FVKESK. This CDR3 comprises 19 residues. The TCR was taken from a man between 18 and 35 years old with type 2 diabetes. This chain links TRBV14 with TRBJ2-5; weak D call: TRBD2 (6 bases). The J call may be in error: the DNA end matches TRBJ2-7 better. Sequenced: peripheral blood mononuclear cells (PBMCs). The CDR3 region has the DNA TGTGCCAGCAGCCAAGATGGGGGATTAGCGGCTTCTCCTTACTACGAGCAGTACCTC. This sequence encodes CASSQDGGLAASPYYEQYL.